This is a list of T cell receptor beta chains from one sample in a study of shared clonotypes between healthy human individuals. Profiled with immunoSEQ multiplex PCR; TCRdb holds only in-frame clones, not every one. The sample consists of roughly 500,000 clones, 79% of them appearing once. The source material was PBMCs. The receptors here all came from a woman in her forties in good health. Some clones in this sample may be carry-over from other donors' samples. Each CDR3 is given with its conserved first and last residue. The order of the fields is D gene, J gene, V gene, clone size, CDR3 protein, CDR3 DNA. The D gene is left open where the match is weak. Size tells how often a clone was seen (once, few, many) or the class of an expanded clone, and some rows leave it out.

.,TRBJ2-1,TRBV1,.,CTSSQGLARYTYNEQFF,TGCACCAGCAGCCAGGGACTAGCCCGTTACACCTACAATGAGCAGTTCTTC
.,TRBJ2-1,TRBV13,.,CASSPGPLGEQFF,TGTGCCAGCAGCCCAGGCCCCTTAGGGGAGCAGTTCTTC
TRBD1,TRBJ1-1,TRBV28,.,CASSPPGQGNTEAFF,TGTGCCAGCAGCCCTCCCGGACAGGGAAACACTGAAGCTTTCTTT
.,TRBJ1-3,TRBV9,.,CASSVDSGGGNTIYF,TGTGCCAGCAGCGTAGACTCTGGGGGTGGAAACACCATATATTTT
.,TRBJ2-1,TRBV30,.,CAWSVRSRGEQFF,TGTGCCTGGAGTGTACGCAGCAGGGGTGAGCAGTTCTTC
TRBD2,TRBJ2-2,TRBV29-1,.,CSVRAGGNTGELFF,TGCAGCGTGCGGGCGGGAGGAAACACCGGGGAGCTGTTTTTT
.,TRBJ1-2,TRBV5-4,few,CASSLGGLGRLRDYGYTF,TGTGCCAGCAGCTTGGGAGGTCTGGGACGGCTAAGGGACTATGGCTACACCTTC
.,TRBJ1-5,TRBV19,.,CASSTQTGFHQPQHF,TGTGCCAGTAGTACCCAGACAGGATTTCATCAGCCCCAGCATTTT
TRBD1,TRBJ2-7,TRBV9,.,CASSVDRGGYEQYF,TGTGCCAGCAGCGTAGACAGGGGCGGCTACGAGCAGTACTTC
.,TRBJ1-5,TRBV21-1,once,CASRGGFGNQPQHF,TGTGCCAGCAGGGGAGGGTTCGGCAATCAGCCCCAGCATTTT
TRBD2,TRBJ2-3,TRBV5-1,.,CASSLVSGSFDTQYF,TGCGCCAGCAGCTTGGTTAGCGGGAGTTTTGATACGCAGTATTTT
TRBD2,TRBJ2-5,TRBV19,.,CAVSSASGGETQYF,TGTGCCGTTAGCTCGGCCAGCGGGGGAGAGACCCAGTACTTC
.,TRBJ1-3,TRBV2,few,CASRGGTGNTIYF,TGTGCCAGCAGGGGGGGTACTGGAAACACCATATATTTT
TRBD2,TRBJ2-7,TRBV11-3,.,CASSSGRQGSGSDYEQYF,TGTGCCAGCAGCTCGGGCCGGCAGGGCAGCGGGAGTGACTACGAGCAGTACTTC
.,TRBJ2-7,TRBV30,.,CAWSSSYEQYF,TGTGCCTGGAGCTCTAGCTACGAGCAGTACTTC
.,TRBJ1-4,TRBV5-1,.,CASSLEGRDEKLFF,TGCGCCAGCAGCTTGGAAGGCAGGGACGAAAAACTGTTTTTT
.,TRBJ2-3,TRBV10-3,.,CAISDYGRGTDTQYF,TGTGCCATCAGTGATTACGGGAGAGGAACAGATACGCAGTATTTT
TRBD1,TRBJ1-1,TRBV28,.,CASSLLPGQGIPEAFF,TGTGCCAGCAGTTTACTCCCGGGACAGGGGATCCCTGAAGCTTTCTTT
TRBD1,TRBJ2-1,TRBV7-2,once,CASSLANRGWDEQFF,TGTGCCAGCAGCTTAGCGAACAGGGGGTGGGATGAGCAGTTCTTC
.,TRBJ2-7,TRBV7-8,.,CASSLGAGAPTEQYF,TGTGCCAGCAGCTTAGGTGCAGGAGCACCTACGGAGCAGTACTTC
.,TRBJ1-4,TRBV28,.,CASRPGNFNEKLFF,TGTGCCAGCAGGCCGGGAAACTTTAATGAAAAACTGTTTTTT
TRBD2,TRBJ2-1,TRBV30,few,CAWSYLEREVDEQFF,TGTGCCTGGAGTTATTTGGAGCGGGAGGTCGATGAGCAGTTCTTC
TRBD2,TRBJ2-5,TRBV6-5,.,CASTNSWGGQETQYF,TGTGCCAGCACCAACTCGTGGGGGGGACAAGAGACCCAGTACTTC
TRBD1,TRBJ1-3,TRBV5-1,.,CASSTYRGGSSGNTIYF,TGCGCCAGCAGCACGTACAGGGGGGGATCTTCTGGAAACACCATATATTTT
.,TRBJ2-1,TRBV28,.,CASSRAQSDNEQFF,TGTGCCAGCAGCCGGGCGCAGAGTGACAATGAGCAGTTCTTC
TRBD2,TRBJ2-1,TRBV4-1,.,CASSQDRVEGTSAFF,TGCGCCAGCAGCCAAGATCGAGTAGAGGGGACTAGCGCGTTCTTC
.,TRBJ2-7,TRBV7-8,.,CASSLAGRSREQYF,TGTGCCAGCAGCTTAGCGGGCAGGTCCCGCGAGCAGTACTTC
.,TRBJ2-1,TRBV2,.,CASSPGLFSYNEQFF,TGTGCCAGCAGTCCGGGACTTTTCTCCTACAATGAGCAGTTCTTC
.,TRBJ2-5,TRBV11-2,.,CASSLAPRGSTQETQYF,TGTGCCAGCAGCTTAGCCCCCCGAGGAAGCACCCAAGAGACCCAGTACTTC
.,TRBJ2-2,TRBV19,.,CASSMEQGVGGELFF,TGTGCCAGTAGTATGGAACAGGGAGTAGGCGGGGAGCTGTTTTTT
.,TRBJ1-2,TRBV2,.,CASPGGGYGYTF,TGTGCCAGCCCAGGAGGTGGTTATGGCTACACCTTC
.,TRBJ2-7,TRBV15,.,CATSRDDGFYEQYF,TGTGCCACCAGCAGAGATGATGGCTTCTACGAGCAGTACTTC
.,TRBJ2-7,TRBV5-1,many,CASSLEGVPPSYEQYF,TGCGCCAGCAGCTTGGAAGGGGTCCCACCCTCCTACGAGCAGTACTTC
TRBD1,TRBJ1-1,TRBV19,.,CASRETGGGMFTEAFF,TGTGCCAGTAGGGAAACAGGGGGCGGAATGTTTACTGAAGCTTTCTTT
TRBD1,TRBJ1-5,TRBV28,.,CASRNRGGSNQPQHF,TGTGCCAGCAGAAACAGGGGAGGAAGCAATCAGCCCCAGCATTTT
TRBD2,TRBJ2-5,TRBV5-1,.,CASSLGAGGEETQYF,TGCGCCAGCAGCTTGGGAGCGGGAGGGGAAGAGACCCAGTACTTC
TRBD2,TRBJ2-4,TRBV2,.,CASSTSGGHLAKNIQYF,TGTGCCAGCAGCACTAGCGGGGGTCACCTAGCCAAAAACATTCAGTACTTC
.,TRBJ2-7,TRBV19,.,CATKPRGTDYEQYF,TGTGCCACCAAGCCCCGTGGCACGGACTACGAGCAGTACTTC
TRBD2,TRBJ2-7,TRBV5-4,.,CASSGTSGISYEQYF,TGTGCCAGCAGCGGGACTAGCGGAATCTCCTACGAGCAGTACTTC
.,TRBJ2-1,TRBV6-4,.,CASSVDRRNNEQFF,TGTGCCAGCAGTGTCGATCGGAGAAACAATGAGCAGTTCTTC
.,TRBJ2-1,TRBV5-4,.,CASSRSYNEQFF,TGTGCCAGCAGCCGCTCCTACAATGAGCAGTTCTTC
.,TRBJ2-1,TRBV5-1,many,CASSLTAVWDGQFF,TGCGCCAGCAGCTTGACTGCGGTGTGGGATGGGCAGTTCTTC
.,TRBJ2-1,TRBV13,.,CASSTRGYNEQFF,TGTGCCAGCAGCACTAGGGGGTACAATGAGCAGTTCTTC
TRBD1,TRBJ2-4,TRBV19,.,CASNTGGASKNIQYF,TGTGCCAGTAACACAGGGGGCGCTTCCAAAAACATTCAGTACTTC
.,TRBJ2-5,TRBV7-2,.,CASSLAGFMETQYF,TGTGCCAGCAGCCTCGCGGGATTTATGGAGACCCAGTACTTC
TRBD2,TRBJ2-7,TRBV23-1,.,CASSLFLGLAVYEQYF,TGCGCCAGCAGCCTCTTCTTGGGACTAGCTGTCTACGAGCAGTACTTC
.,TRBJ2-7,TRBV28,.,CASSLFGALSYEQYF,TGTGCCAGCAGTTTATTCGGGGCCCTCTCCTACGAGCAGTACTTC
TRBD2,TRBJ2-7,TRBV9,.,CASSRTSGSSYEQYF,TGTGCCAGCAGCCGAACTAGCGGGAGCTCCTACGAGCAGTACTTC
TRBD2,TRBJ2-1,TRBV15,.,CATSRSGTSVDNEQFF,TGTGCCACCAGCAGGTCCGGGACTAGCGTTGACAATGAGCAGTTCTTC
.,TRBJ2-7,TRBV6-1,.,CASSPSGYEQYF,TGTGCCAGCAGTCCAAGCGGCTACGAGCAGTACTTC
.,TRBJ1-2,TRBV6-1,.,CAHASPAVRRGYTF,TGTGCCCACGCATCCCCGGCGGTCCGACGTGGCTACACCTTC
.,TRBJ2-7,TRBV4-2,few,CASSPRVAEDYEQYF,TGTGCCAGCAGCCCCCGGGTAGCGGAGGACTACGAGCAGTACTTC